The clone carrying this T cell receptor (beta chain) has a handful of counts. Individually, TCR cDNA molecules were each labelled with a unique molecular identifier. One entry per CDR3 protein results from TCRdb running MiXCR on the 5' RACE reads. In the table there are around 110,000 distinct CDR3 sequences, about 12% of which are singletons. The source of the sample is a study of spatial heterogeneity in lung cancer. Whole-study context: Samples were donated by 72 untreated early-stage non-small cell lung cancer patients. PBMC samples from follow-up, when available, were sequenced at a median of about 2 years post-resection. The mean occurrence of each unique TCR and UMI combination in raw reads exceeded 9.5.

Regarding time point: blood at routine non-recurrence follow-up after resection. The study sequenced unsorted whole RNA from tumor, nontumor lung or frozen PBMC. This CDR3 contains 13 residues. Germline values: CDR1 MNHEY, CDR2 SVGAGI. V was trimmed by 0 bases and J by 3 bases, leaving 3 bases between them. This chain uses TRBV6-5 with TRBJ1-3; no reliable D call. Source: PBMCs, taken at follow-up. This receptor was taken from a male donor with early-stage non-small cell lung cancer. The CDR3 loop reads CASSYSVGNTIYF. The CDR3 nucleotides read TGTGCCAGCAGTTACTCGGTTGGAAACACCATATATTTT.